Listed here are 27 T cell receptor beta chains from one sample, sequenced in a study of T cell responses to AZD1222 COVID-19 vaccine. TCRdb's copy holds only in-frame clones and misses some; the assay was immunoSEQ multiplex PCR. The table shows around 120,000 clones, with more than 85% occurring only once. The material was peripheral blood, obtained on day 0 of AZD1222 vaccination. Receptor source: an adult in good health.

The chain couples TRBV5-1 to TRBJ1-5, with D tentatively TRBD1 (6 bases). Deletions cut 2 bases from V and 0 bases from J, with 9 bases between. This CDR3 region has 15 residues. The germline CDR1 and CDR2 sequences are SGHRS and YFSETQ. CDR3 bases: TGCGCCAGCAGCTTAGGGACAAATAGCAATCAGCCCCAGCATTTT. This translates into CASSLGTNSNQPQHF.

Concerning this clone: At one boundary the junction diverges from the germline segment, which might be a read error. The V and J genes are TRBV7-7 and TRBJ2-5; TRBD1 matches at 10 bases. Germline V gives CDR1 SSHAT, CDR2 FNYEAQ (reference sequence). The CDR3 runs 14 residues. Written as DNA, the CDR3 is TGTGCTAGCAGCCGACGACAGGGGGCAGAGACCCAGTACTTC. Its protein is CASSRRQGAETQYF.

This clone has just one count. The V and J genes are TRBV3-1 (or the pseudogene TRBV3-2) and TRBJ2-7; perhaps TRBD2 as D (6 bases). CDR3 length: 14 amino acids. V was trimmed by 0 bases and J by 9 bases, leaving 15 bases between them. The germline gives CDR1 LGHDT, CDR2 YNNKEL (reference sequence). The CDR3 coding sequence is TGTGCCAGCAGCCAAGAGTTGGGGAGGCCAAGGCAGTACTTC. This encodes CASSQELGRPRQYF.

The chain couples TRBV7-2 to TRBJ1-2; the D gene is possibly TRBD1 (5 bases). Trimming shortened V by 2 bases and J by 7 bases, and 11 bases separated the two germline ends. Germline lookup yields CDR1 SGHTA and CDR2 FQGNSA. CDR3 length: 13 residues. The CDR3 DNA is TGTGCCAGCAGCTTATGGAGGGGTTCTGGCTACACCTTC. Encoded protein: CASSLWRGSGYTF.

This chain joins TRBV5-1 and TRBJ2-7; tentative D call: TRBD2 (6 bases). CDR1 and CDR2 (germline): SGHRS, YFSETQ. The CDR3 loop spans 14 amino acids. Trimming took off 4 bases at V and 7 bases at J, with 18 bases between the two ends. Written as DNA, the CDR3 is TGCGCCAGCAGCACCGGGGGTCCCTCGTGGGAGCAGTACTTC. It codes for CASSTGGPSWEQYF.

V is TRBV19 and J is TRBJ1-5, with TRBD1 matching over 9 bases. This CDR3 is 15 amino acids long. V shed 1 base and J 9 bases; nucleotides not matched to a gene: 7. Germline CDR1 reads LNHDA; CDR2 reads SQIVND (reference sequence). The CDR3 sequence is CASSIGNRGRGPQHF. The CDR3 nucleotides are TGTGCCAGTAGTATAGGGAACAGGGGGCGGGGGCCCCAGCATTTT.

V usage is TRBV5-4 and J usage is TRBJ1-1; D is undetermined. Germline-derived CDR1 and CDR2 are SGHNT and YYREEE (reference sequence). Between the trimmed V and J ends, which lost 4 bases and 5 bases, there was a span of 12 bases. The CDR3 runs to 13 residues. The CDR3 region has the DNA TGTGCCAGCAGCCTGGGGTGGGATACTGAAGCTTTCTTT. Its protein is CASSLGWDTEAFF.

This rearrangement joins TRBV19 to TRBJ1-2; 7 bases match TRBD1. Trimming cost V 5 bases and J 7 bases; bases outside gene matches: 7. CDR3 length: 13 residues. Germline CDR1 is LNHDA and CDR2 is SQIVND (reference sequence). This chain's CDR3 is CASSPTGTTGYTF. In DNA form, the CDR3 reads TGTGCCAGTAGTCCGACAGGGACAACTGGCTACACCTTC. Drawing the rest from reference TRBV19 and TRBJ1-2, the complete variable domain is DGGITQSPKYLFRKEGQNVTLSCEQNLNHDAMYWYRQDPGQGLRLIYYSQIVNDFQKGDIAEGYSVSREKKESFPLTVTSAQKNPTAFYLCASSPTGTTGYTFGSGTRLTVV.

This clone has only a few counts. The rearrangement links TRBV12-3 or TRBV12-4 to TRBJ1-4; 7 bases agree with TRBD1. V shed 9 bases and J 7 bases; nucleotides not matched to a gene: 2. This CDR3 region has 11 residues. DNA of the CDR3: TGTGCCAGTAGACAGGGTGAAAAACTGTTTTTT. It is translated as CASRQGEKLFF.

CDR3: CASSIFTRDGYTF. In DNA form, the CDR3 reads TGTGCCAGTAGTATTTTCACGAGGGATGGCTACACCTTC. The chain has TRBV19 and TRBJ1-2; D is ambiguous. In germline, CDR1 is LNHDA, CDR2 SQIVND (reference sequence). The CDR3 contains 13 residues. V was shortened by 3 bases and J by 6 bases, with 11 bases between the two germline ends.

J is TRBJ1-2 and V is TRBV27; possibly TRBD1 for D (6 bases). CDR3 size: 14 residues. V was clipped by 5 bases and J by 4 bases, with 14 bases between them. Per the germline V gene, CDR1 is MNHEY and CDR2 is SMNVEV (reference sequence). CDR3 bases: TGTGCCAGCAGTAGGGGGGGGTTGCCCTATGGCTACACCTTC. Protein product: CASSRGGLPYGYTF.

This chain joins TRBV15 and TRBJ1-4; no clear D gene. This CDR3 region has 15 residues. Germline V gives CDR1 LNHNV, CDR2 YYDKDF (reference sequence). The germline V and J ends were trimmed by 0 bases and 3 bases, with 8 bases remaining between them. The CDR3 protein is CATSRDLPPNEKLFF. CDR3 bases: TGTGCCACCAGCAGAGATCTACCACCTAATGAAAAACTGTTTTTT.

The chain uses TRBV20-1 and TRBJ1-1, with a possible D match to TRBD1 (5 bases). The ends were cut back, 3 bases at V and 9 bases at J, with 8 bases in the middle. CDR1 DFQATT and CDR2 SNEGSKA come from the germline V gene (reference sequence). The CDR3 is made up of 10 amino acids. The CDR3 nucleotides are TGCAGTGCTAGTCTGGGGCAAGCTTTCTTT. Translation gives CSASLGQAFF.

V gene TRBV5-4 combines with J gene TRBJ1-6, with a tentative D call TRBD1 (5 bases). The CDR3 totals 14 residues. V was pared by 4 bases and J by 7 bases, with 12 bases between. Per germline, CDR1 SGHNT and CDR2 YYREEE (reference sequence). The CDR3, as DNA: TGTGCCAGCAGCGAAGCCTGGGGGAATTCACCCCTCCACTTT. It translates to CASSEAWGNSPLHF. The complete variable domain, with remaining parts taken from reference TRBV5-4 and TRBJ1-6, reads ETGVTQSPTHLIKTRGQQVTLRCSSQSGHNTVSWYQQALGQGPQFIFQYYREEENGRGNFPPRFSGLQFPNYSSELNVNALELDDSALYLCASSEAWGNSPLHFGNGTRLTVT.

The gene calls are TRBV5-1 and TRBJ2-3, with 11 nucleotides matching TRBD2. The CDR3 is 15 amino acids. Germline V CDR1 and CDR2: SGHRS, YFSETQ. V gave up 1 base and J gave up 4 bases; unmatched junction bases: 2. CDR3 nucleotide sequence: TGCGCCAGCAGCTTGACTAGCGGGAGCTCAGATACGCAGTATTTT. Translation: CASSLTSGSSDTQYF.

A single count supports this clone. CDR3 sequence: CASSFLADDYNEQFF. CDR3 sequence (DNA): TGTGCCAGCAGCTTTCTAGCGGATGATTACAATGAGCAGTTCTTC. J is TRBJ2-1 and V is TRBV7-3; 7 bases are a match to TRBD2. Trimming removed 3 bases from V and 4 bases from J; junction bases left unmatched: 6. Germline V gene lookup returns CDR1 SGHTA and CDR2 FQGTGA. CDR3 length: 15 amino acids.

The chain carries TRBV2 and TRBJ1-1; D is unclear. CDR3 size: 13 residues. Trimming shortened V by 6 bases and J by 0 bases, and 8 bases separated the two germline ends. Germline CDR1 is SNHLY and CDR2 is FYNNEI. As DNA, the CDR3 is TGTGCCAGCAGAGCCCAAATGAACACTGAAGCTTTCTTT. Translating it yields CASRAQMNTEAFF.

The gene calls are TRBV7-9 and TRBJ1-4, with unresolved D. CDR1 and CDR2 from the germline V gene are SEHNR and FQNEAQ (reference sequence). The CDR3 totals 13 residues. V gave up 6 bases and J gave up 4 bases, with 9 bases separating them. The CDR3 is CASRSQNNEKLFF. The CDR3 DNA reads TGTGCCAGCAGGAGTCAGAATAATGAAAAACTGTTTTTT.

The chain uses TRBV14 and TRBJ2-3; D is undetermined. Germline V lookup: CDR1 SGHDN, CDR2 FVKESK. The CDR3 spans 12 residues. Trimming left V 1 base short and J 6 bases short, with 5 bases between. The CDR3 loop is CASSQVADTQYF. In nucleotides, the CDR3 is TGTGCCAGCAGCCAAGTCGCGGATACGCAGTATTTT.

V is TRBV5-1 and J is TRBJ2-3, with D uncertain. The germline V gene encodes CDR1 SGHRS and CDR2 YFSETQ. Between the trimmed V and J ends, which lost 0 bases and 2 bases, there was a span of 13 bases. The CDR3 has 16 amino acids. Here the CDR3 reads CASSLVDLFSTDTQYF. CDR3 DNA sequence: TGCGCCAGCAGCTTGGTTGACCTTTTTTCCACAGATACGCAGTATTTT.

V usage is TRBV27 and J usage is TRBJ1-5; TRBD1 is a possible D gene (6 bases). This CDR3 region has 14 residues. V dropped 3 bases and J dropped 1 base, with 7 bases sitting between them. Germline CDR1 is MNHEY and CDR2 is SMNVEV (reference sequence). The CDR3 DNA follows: TGTGCCAGCAGTTTGCAGGGGAGCAATCAGCCCCAGCATTTT. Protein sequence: CASSLQGSNQPQHF.

The CDR3 is CASRVGGNTIYF. In DNA, the CDR3 is TGTGCCAGCCGTGTGGGAGGAAACACCATATATTTT. The chain combines TRBV19 with TRBJ1-3; D call uncertain. The V end was cut by 9 bases, the J end by 4 bases, with 10 bases between. The V gene's germline CDR1 is LNHDA and CDR2 SQIVND (reference sequence). The CDR3 is made up of 12 amino acids.

CDR3 nucleotides: TGTGCCAGCAGCTTATATCCTCCAGGGGACTTACGCACAGATACGCAGTATTTT. Translation: CASSLYPPGDLRTDTQYF. This chain links TRBV7-8 with TRBJ2-3; TRBD1 or TRBD2 may be the D gene (6 bases each). Germline V CDR1 and CDR2: SGHVS, FQNEAQ. The CDR3 contains 18 residues. The V gene lost 2 bases and the J gene lost 1 base, with 19 bases spanning the gap.

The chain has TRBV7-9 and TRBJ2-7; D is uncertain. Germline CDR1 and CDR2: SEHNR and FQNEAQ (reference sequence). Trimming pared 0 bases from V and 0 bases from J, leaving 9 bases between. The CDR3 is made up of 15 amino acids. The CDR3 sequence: CASSLAGLSSYEQYF. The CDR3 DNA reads TGTGCCAGCAGCTTAGCAGGTCTTTCCTCCTACGAGCAGTACTTC. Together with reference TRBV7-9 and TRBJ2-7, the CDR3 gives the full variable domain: DTGVSQNPRHKITKRGQNVTFRCDPISEHNRLYWYRQTLGQGPEFLTYFQNEAQLEKSRLLSDRFSAERPKGSFSTLEIQRTEQGDSAMYLCASSLAGLSSYEQYFGPGTRLTVT.

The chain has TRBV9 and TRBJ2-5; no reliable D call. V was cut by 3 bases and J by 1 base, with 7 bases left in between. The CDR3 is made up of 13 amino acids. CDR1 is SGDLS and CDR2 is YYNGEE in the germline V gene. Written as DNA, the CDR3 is TGTGCCAGCAGCGAGACCCCCCAAGAGACCCAGTACTTC. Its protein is CASSETPQETQYF.

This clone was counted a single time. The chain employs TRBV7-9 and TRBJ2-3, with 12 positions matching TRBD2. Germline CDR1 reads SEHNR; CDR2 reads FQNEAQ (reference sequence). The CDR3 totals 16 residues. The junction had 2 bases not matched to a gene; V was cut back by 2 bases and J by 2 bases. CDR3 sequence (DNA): TGTGCCAGCAGCTTACTAGCGGGAGGGGTCACAGATACGCAGTATTTT. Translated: CASSLLAGGVTDTQYF.

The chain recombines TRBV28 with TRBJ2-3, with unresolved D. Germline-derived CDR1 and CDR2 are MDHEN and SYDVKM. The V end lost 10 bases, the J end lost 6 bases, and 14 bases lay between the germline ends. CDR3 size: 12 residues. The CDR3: CATQRLPDTQYF. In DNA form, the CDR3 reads TGTGCCACCCAAAGACTCCCGGATACGCAGTATTTT.